Below, 9 T cell receptor beta chains from the same sample are listed, as sequenced in a study of cytomegalovirus exposure and HLA in healthy donors. Primers included in the PCR were 60 Vbeta and 13 Jbeta primers. Repertoires were generated with immunoSEQ multiplex PCR, while TCRdb's copy carries only in-frame clones and drops some. The data contain 150,000 to 200,000 clones, approximately 81% of them seen just once; the ten biggest clones take up about 2.3%. Sequenced material: PBMCs. Receptors originate from a woman in her forties or fifties in good health and CMV-seronegative.

The chain combines TRBV19 with TRBJ1-1; TRBD1 is a possible D gene (5 bases). The CDR3 runs to 15 residues. The germline V gene has CDR1 LNHDA and CDR2 SQIVND (reference sequence). V gave up 10 bases and J gave up 0 bases, with 18 bases separating them. Written as DNA, the CDR3 is TGTGCCACCCGGGGGGGGAGCCCGTTGAACACTGAAGCTTTCTTT. It encodes CATRGGSPLNTEAFF.

The genes are TRBV14 and TRBJ2-3; D perhaps matches TRBD1 (5 bases). This CDR3 is 13 amino acids long. The V gene's germline CDR1 is SGHDN and CDR2 FVKESK. V was trimmed by 4 bases and J by 8 bases, leaving 13 bases between them. This CDR3 reads CASSPRTIGTQYF. CDR3 in DNA: TGTGCCAGCAGCCCCAGGACAATCGGTACGCAGTATTTT.

V is TRBV9 and J is TRBJ1-1, with D possibly TRBD1 on 6 matching bases. This CDR3 spans 14 amino acids. V lost 6 bases to trimming and J lost 1 base, with 13 bases between them. The V gene's germline CDR1 is SGDLS and CDR2 YYNGEE. The CDR3 here is CASNTGNQNTEAFF. For the CDR3, the DNA is TGTGCCAGCAACACAGGGAACCAGAACACTGAAGCTTTCTTT. The complete variable domain, with remaining parts taken from reference TRBV9 and TRBJ1-1, reads DSGVTQTPKHLITATGQRVTLRCSPRSGDLSVYWYQQSLDQGLQFLIQYYNGEERAKGNILERFSAQQFPDLHSELNLSSLELGDSALYFCASNTGNQNTEAFFGQGTRLTVV.

The chain joins TRBV4-1 to TRBJ1-2; 9 bases are a match to TRBD1. Germline V lookup: CDR1 MGHRA, CDR2 YSYEKL. V was clipped by 1 base and J by 6 bases; unmatched bases: 3. The CDR3 length is 14 residues. CDR3 region: CASSQGTGGNGYTF. CDR3 sequence (DNA): TGCGCCAGCAGCCAAGGCACAGGGGGCAATGGCTACACCTTC.

This chain uses TRBV30 with TRBJ2-7; 8 positions match TRBD1. J gave up 3 bases and V 4 bases, and 2 bases lay outside the gene matches. CDR3 size: 12 residues. Germline V gives CDR1 GTSNPN, CDR2 SVGIG (reference sequence). The CDR3 loop reads CAWKTGVYEQYF. For the CDR3, the DNA is TGTGCCTGGAAGACAGGGGTCTACGAGCAGTACTTC.

The rearrangement links TRBV4-1 to TRBJ2-7; 10 positions agree with TRBD2. The germline CDR1 and CDR2 sequences are MGHRA and YSYEKL. This CDR3 has 15 amino acids. The junction had 3 bases not matched to a gene; V was cut back by 0 bases and J by 4 bases. The CDR3 here is CASSQEPSGRYEQYF. The CDR3 DNA sequence: TGCGCCAGCAGCCAAGAACCTAGCGGGAGATACGAGCAGTACTTC.

The CDR3 DNA sequence: TGTGCCAGCTCAACAGCGGGACTCCTTAGTCCTGGAAACACCATATATTTT. It is translated as CASSTAGLLSPGNTIYF. The chain joins TRBV18 to TRBJ1-3; tentatively, D is TRBD1 (5 bases). Germline CDR1 reads KGHSH; CDR2 reads LQKENI. This CDR3 has 17 amino acids. The V and J ends lost 5 bases and 2 bases respectively, with 19 bases between them. Based on the CDR3 plus reference TRBV18 and TRBJ1-3, the full variable domain is NAGVMQNPRHLVRRRGQEARLRCSPMKGHSHVYWYRQLPEEGLKFMVYLQKENIIDESGMPKERFSAEFPKEGPSILRIQQVVRGDSAAYFCASSTAGLLSPGNTIYFGEGSWLTVV.

This clone has only one observation. The rearrangement uses TRBV6-6 and TRBJ1-4; 10 bases line up with TRBD1. CDR1 is MNHNY, CDR2 SVGAGI, per germline (reference sequence). The junction had 9 bases not matched to a gene; V was cut back by 6 bases and J by 11 bases. The CDR3 extends over 14 amino acids. The CDR3, as DNA: TGTGCCAGCAGCAATGGACAGGGGGTAGGGAAACTGTTTTTT. Encoded protein: CASSNGQGVGKLFF.

This chain uses TRBV4-1 with TRBJ2-7; tentative D call: TRBD2 (6 bases). The CDR3 spans 13 residues. Germline CDR1 MGHRA, CDR2 YSYEKL. Between the trimmed V and J ends, which lost 3 bases and 2 bases, there was a span of 8 bases. The CDR3 DNA is TGCGCCAGCAGCCAGGACTACCCCTACGAGCAGTACTTC. This translates into CASSQDYPYEQYF.